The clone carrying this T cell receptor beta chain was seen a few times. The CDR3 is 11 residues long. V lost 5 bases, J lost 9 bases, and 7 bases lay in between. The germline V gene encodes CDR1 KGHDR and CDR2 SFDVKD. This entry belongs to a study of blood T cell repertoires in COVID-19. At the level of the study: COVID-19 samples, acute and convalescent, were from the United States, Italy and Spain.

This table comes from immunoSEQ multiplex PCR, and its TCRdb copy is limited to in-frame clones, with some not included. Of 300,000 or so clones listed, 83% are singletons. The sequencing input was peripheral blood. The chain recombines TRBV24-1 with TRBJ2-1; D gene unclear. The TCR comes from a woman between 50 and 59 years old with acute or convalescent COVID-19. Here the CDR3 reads CATSAHGEQFF. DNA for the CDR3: TGTGCCACCAGTGCTCACGGTGAGCAGTTCTTC.